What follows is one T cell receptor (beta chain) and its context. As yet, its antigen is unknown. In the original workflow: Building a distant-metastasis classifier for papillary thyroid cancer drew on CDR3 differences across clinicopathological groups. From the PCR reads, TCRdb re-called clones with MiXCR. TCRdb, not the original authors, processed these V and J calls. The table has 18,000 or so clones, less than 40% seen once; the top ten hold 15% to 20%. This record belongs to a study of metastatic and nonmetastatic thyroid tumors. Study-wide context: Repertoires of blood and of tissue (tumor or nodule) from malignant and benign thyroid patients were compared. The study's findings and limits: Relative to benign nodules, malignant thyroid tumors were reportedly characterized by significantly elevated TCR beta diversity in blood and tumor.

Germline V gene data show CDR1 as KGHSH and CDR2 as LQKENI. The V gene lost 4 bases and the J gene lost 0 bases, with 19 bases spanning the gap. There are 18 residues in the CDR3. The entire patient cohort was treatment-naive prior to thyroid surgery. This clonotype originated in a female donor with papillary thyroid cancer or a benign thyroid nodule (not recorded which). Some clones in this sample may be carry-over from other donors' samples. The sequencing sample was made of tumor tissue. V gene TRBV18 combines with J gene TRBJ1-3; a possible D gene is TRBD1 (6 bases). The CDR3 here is CASSQLPTRTDSGNTIYF. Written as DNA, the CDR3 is TGTGCCAGCTCACAGCTCCCTACTCGGACAGACTCTGGAAACACCATATATTTT. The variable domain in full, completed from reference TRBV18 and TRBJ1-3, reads NAGVMQNPRHLVRRRGQEARLRCSPMKGHSHVYWYRQLPEEGLKFMVYLQKENIIDESGMPKERFSAEFPKEGPSILRIQQVVRGDSAAYFCASSQLPTRTDSGNTIYFGEGSWLTVV.